These 4 T cell receptor beta chains originate from one sample sequenced in a study of blood T cell repertoires in COVID-19. The assay was immunoSEQ multiplex PCR, and TCRdb's table has in-frame clones only and misses some. The data hold about 210,000 clones, with approximately 86% observed a single time. Sequencing used peripheral blood. These receptors all stem from a man between 60 and 75 years old with acute or convalescent COVID-19.

The rearrangement uses TRBV4-2 and TRBJ2-1, with D hard to call. Trimming stripped 0 bases from V and 4 bases from J, with 10 bases between. Per the germline V gene, CDR1 is LGHNA and CDR2 is YNFKEQ. This CDR3 is 15 amino acids long. CDR3 loop: CASSQDDTQYNEQFF. CDR3 bases: TGTGCCAGCAGCCAAGACGACACCCAATACAATGAGCAGTTCTTC.

V gene TRBV7-2 combines with J gene TRBJ2-1, with 15 positions matching TRBD2. The CDR3 contains 16 residues. Per the germline V gene, CDR1 is SGHTA and CDR2 is FQGNSA. J lost 8 bases, V lost 5 bases, and 7 bases had no gene match. The CDR3 here is CASSLGLAGGRDEQFF. DNA for the CDR3: TGTGCCAGCAGCCTCGGACTAGCGGGGGGGCGCGATGAGCAGTTCTTC.

This clone was seen a few times. The chain carries TRBV4-2 and TRBJ2-5, with 8 bases matching TRBD1. The germline V gene has CDR1 LGHNA and CDR2 YNFKEQ. Losses at the gene ends were 5 bases for V and 4 bases for J; bases not matched to a gene: 9. This CDR3 is 15 amino acids long. The CDR3 loop reads CASSTNRGVRETQYF. For the CDR3, the DNA is TGTGCCAGCAGCACGAACAGGGGGGTGCGAGAGACCCAGTACTTC.

As DNA, the CDR3 is TGTGCCAGCAGCATCGACAGGGCCGCCTCCTACGAGCAGTACTTC. Protein: CASSIDRAASYEQYF. The gene calls are TRBV11-1 and TRBJ2-7; the match to TRBD1 covers 7 bases. After removal of 5 bases from V and 0 bases from J, the junction contained 7 bases not matched to a gene. Germline loops: CDR1 SGHAT, CDR2 FQDESV (reference sequence). The CDR3 has 15 residues.